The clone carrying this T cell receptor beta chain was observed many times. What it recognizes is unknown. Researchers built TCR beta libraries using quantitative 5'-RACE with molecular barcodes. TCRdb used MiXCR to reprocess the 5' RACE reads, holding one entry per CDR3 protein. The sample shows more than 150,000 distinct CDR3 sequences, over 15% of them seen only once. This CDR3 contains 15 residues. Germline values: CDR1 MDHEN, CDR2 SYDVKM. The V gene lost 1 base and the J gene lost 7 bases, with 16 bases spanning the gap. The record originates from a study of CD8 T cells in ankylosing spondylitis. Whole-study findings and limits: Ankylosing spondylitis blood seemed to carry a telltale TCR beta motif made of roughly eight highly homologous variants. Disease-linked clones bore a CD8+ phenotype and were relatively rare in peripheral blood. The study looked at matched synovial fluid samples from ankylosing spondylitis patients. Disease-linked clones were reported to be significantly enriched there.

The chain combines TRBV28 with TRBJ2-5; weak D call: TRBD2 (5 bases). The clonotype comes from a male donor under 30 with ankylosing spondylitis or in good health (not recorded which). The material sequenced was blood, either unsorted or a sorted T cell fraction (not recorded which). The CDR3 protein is CASSLSPRTVGTQYF. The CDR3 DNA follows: TGTGCCAGCAGTTTATCCCCCCGGACTGTGGGGACCCAGTACTTC.